This note documents a single T cell receptor (beta chain) sequence. The CDR3 has 13 amino acids. V was trimmed by 7 bases and J by 4 bases, leaving 14 bases between them. Germline V gene data show CDR1 as WSHSY and CDR2 as SAAADI. The data are from a study of blood T cell repertoires in COVID-19. Original analysis: Amplification from reference gene primers served as the basis for estimated nucleated cell counts. Clones were read by immunoSEQ multiplex PCR, and TCRdb kept only the in-frame ones, dropping some. Clone size and V and J calls were adopted from that table, with D and trimming inferred from the DNA. Of 250,000 or so clones in the sample, roughly 85% were seen once.

Sequencing input: PBMCs or T cells enriched from blood (not recorded which). The source is a man aged 25-45 years who had recovered from COVID-19. The V call is TRBV10-2, the J call TRBJ2-7; D call uncertain. CDR3 in amino acids: CASIPEITYEQYF. In nucleotides, the CDR3 is TGCGCCAGCATCCCGGAGATAACATACGAGCAGTACTTC.